The rows below give T cell receptor beta chains drawn from one sample of a study of T cells in Graves' hyperthyroidism and ophthalmopathy. TCRdb recomputed calls from the multiplex PCR reads with MiXCR, one row per CDR3 protein. The sample records almost 600,000 distinct CDR3 sequences, approximately 15% being singletons. The sequenced sample consisted of blood. These receptor sequences come from a woman aged 30 to 39 with Graves' hyperthyroidism that later progressed to Graves' ophthalmopathy. CDR3s include the opening cysteine and the closing phenylalanine or tryptophan. Clone size is given for some rows only: seen once, a few or many times, or a class if the clone is expanded.

>many|TRBV3-1
CASSLAQEQTQYF
>many|TRBV7-2
CASSLTSGMGETQYF
>few|TRBV4-1
CASSQRELVGNYEQYF
>many|TRBV12-3/TRBV12-4
CASRRDRVLPEAFF
>many|TRBV2
CASKLAVPFTDTQYF
>-|TRBV28
CASSSGGQGVDTQYF
>few|TRBV6-5
CASSYFRDSEAFF
>few|TRBV7-3
CASSFYGPNNEQFF
>-|TRBV20-1
CSARGSNPLYEQYF
>many|TRBV7-9
CASSLALSDEQFF
>many|TRBV11-2
CASSFSSGVNTDTQYF
>many|TRBV7-9
CASSGEQRDSYEQYF
>many|TRBV19
CASSMTGPIYGYTF
>many|TRBV20-1
CSALGQGTDTQYF
>many|TRBV10-2
CASSESRDQPQHF
>many|TRBV7-6
CASSLITSQETQYF
>many|TRBV28
CASSLQATTYEQYF
>many|TRBV5-1
CASSLGTGGHEQFF
>few|TRBV11-1
CASSLQGSTGELFF
>-|TRBV9
CASSVLLSGTSGSSYNEQFF
>many|TRBV2
CASRGNMNTEAFF
>many|TRBV28
CASRTAQGPLYGYTF
>few|TRBV6-5
CASSYGEYRGYEQYF
>few|TRBV6-1
CASSLTNGDGYTF
>few|TRBV30
CAWISNSYEQYF
>few|TRBV20-1
CSARDMLLPSVDTQYF
>many|TRBV7-2
CAGSYTGTSEQETQYF
>-|TRBV6-5
CASSSPDRGMYEQYF
>many|TRBV19
CASKRTGGETQYF
>-|TRBV29-1
CSVDRGLSNEQFF
>-|TRBV18
CASSAKNYEQYF
>few|TRBV2
CATIAGLATTDTQYF
>many|TRBV12-3/TRBV12-4
CASSLAAPGYTF
>few|TRBV20-1
CSAPTVLNTEAFF
>-|TRBV10-3
CAISSDAYEQYF
>-|TRBV5-1
CASSLKENFSGANVLTF
>-|TRBV11-2
CASSLGVFGQPQHF
>-|TRBV7-9
CASSSLAAVDYEQYF
>many|TRBV6-2/TRBV6-3
CASTEPRERSNEQFF
>many|TRBV9
CASSDLEKDYEQYF
>-|TRBV5-1
CASSPDGQGFEQYF
>-|TRBV6-2/TRBV6-3
CASSYATTSGRALGNEQFF